This TCR beta chain was obtained from a study of blood T cell repertoires in COVID-19. The assay was immunoSEQ multiplex PCR, and TCRdb's table has in-frame clones only and misses some. Of 350,000 to 450,000 clones in the sample, roughly 85% were seen once. This receptor was identified in a young woman with acute or convalescent COVID-19. Sequenced sample: peripheral blood.

The CDR3 sequence is CASSLYRTSGNTIYF. CDR3 DNA sequence: TGTGCCAGCAGCTTGTACAGGACCTCTGGAAACACCATATATTTT. J is TRBJ1-3 and V is TRBV5-8; possible D gene TRBD1, 5 bases. Deletions cut 1 base from V and 0 bases from J, with 8 bases between. Germline CDR1 and CDR2: SGHTS and YDEGEE. The length of the CDR3 is 15 residues.